The 20 T cell receptor beta chains below all came from one sample that was sequenced in a study of T cells after yellow fever vaccination. A single record per CDR3 protein comes from TCRdb applying MiXCR to the 5' RACE reads. The repertoire holds roughly 350,000 distinct CDR3 sequences, with 4.1% as singletons. The sequencing used PBMCs, collected 5 days after the yellow fever booster vaccination. The source of these receptors is a man between 18 and 35 years old who received the YFV17D yellow fever vaccine.

In its sample, this clonotype was seen many times. V and J are TRBV19 and TRBJ1-5; D unresolved. CDR3 size: 12 residues. V lost 6 bases, J lost 4 bases, and 7 bases lay in between. Germline loops: CDR1 LNHDA, CDR2 SQIVND (reference sequence). In DNA, the CDR3 is TGTGCCAGTAGAGGCGGAAATCAGCCCCAGCATTTT. This codes for CASRGGNQPQHF.

In this sample, this clonotype turned up a few times. The J gene is TRBJ2-3, the V gene TRBV6-5, with 9 nucleotides matching TRBD2. The CDR3 spans 14 residues. The V gene end was trimmed by 2 bases and the J gene end by 5 bases; junction bases not matched to a gene: 2. Germline values: CDR1 MNHEY, CDR2 SVGAGI. As DNA, the CDR3 is TGTGCCAGCAGTTACGTGCGGGGGGGAGATACGCAGTATTTT. As protein: CASSYVRGGDTQYF.

The chain recombines TRBV20-1 with TRBJ2-1; TRBD2 matches at 8 bases. Germline V gene lookup returns CDR1 DFQATT and CDR2 SNEGSKA (reference sequence). The CDR3 totals 14 residues. Trimming at V came to 3 bases and at J to 5 bases, leaving 6 bases not matched to a gene. The CDR3 sequence: CSARDSGKHNEQFF. The CDR3 region has the DNA TGCAGTGCTAGGGATAGCGGGAAACACAATGAGCAGTTCTTC.

Only one count was recorded for this clonotype. This may arise from a read error, as a much more abundant clone is one base away. V usage is TRBV4-1 and J usage is TRBJ2-5, with 11 bases identical to TRBD2. Germline loops: CDR1 MGHRA, CDR2 YSYEKL. The V and J ends lost 4 bases and 2 bases, in that order; junction bases with no gene match: 3. This CDR3 is 15 amino acids long. The CDR3 reads CASSPLAGAQETQYF. Written as DNA, the CDR3 is TGCGCCAGCAGCCCACTAGCGGGGGCACAAGAGACCCAGTACTTC.

This clonotype turned up a few times. V and J are TRBV12-3 or TRBV12-4 and TRBJ1-2; perhaps TRBD1 as D (5 bases). The CDR3 is 13 residues long. V lost 3 bases and J 7 bases, leaving 12 bases between the germline ends. In nucleotides, the CDR3 is TGTGCCAGCAGTTTCCGAGGGGCGTTTGGCTACACCTTC. Its protein product is CASSFRGAFGYTF.

This clonotype came up many times. The chain carries TRBV6-5 and TRBJ1-1, with D unclear. V shed 6 bases and J shed 0 bases, with 8 bases lying between them. Germline V gene sequence: CDR1 MNHEY, CDR2 SVGAGI. The CDR3 spans 13 residues. CDR3 sequence reads: CASSYGMNTEAFF. The CDR3 DNA reads TGTGCCAGCAGCTACGGCATGAACACTGAAGCTTTCTTT.

The CDR3 here is CASSARTGGPNYGYTF. DNA for the CDR3: TGTGCCAGCAGTGCCCGGACAGGGGGCCCCAACTATGGCTACACCTTC. This chain uses TRBV6-6 with TRBJ1-2; TRBD1 matches at 11 bases. The CDR3 has 16 amino acids. The germline gives CDR1 MNHNY, CDR2 SVGAGI (reference sequence). The V and J ends lost 5 bases and 2 bases, in that order; junction bases with no gene match: 7.

This clonotype was recorded many times. The CDR3 DNA reads as TGCGCCAGCAAGAGTGAAGGGGGCTCGATCTATGGCTACACCTTC. This encodes CASKSEGGSIYGYTF. The chain is built from TRBV5-1 and TRBJ1-2; 7 nucleotides match TRBD1. The CDR3 has 15 residues. Germline CDR1 SGHRS, CDR2 YFSETQ. The ends lost 6 bases at V and 4 bases at J; junction bases unmatched: 12.

The chain combines TRBV20-1 with TRBJ2-5; D possibly corresponds to TRBD2 (5 bases). CDR1 is DFQATT, CDR2 SNEGSKA, per germline (reference sequence). V gave up 6 bases and J gave up 2 bases, with 16 bases separating them. CDR3 length: 14 residues. CDR3 nucleotides: TGCAGTGCCCTTCGCGGGCCATTGCAAGAGACCCAGTACTTC. This gives the protein CSALRGPLQETQYF.

This clonotype was seen ten or more times. The rearrangement joins TRBV12-3 or TRBV12-4 to TRBJ2-5, with D possibly being TRBD2 (6 bases). Trimming removed 2 bases from V and 0 bases from J, with 7 bases in between. The CDR3 sequence is 14 residues long. CDR3 in amino acids: CASSLRTNQETQYF. The CDR3 nucleotides are TGTGCCAGCAGTTTACGGACTAACCAAGAGACCCAGTACTTC.

This clonotype was counted only a few times. The rearrangement uses TRBV4-3 and TRBJ2-3; D is uncertain. Per the germline V gene, CDR1 is LGHNA and CDR2 is YSLEER. Trimming pared 0 bases from V and 1 base from J, leaving 20 bases between. The CDR3 consists of 19 residues. The CDR3, as DNA: TGCGCCAGCAGCCAAGAAGATATGGCGTGGGCCCCAGGCACAGATACGCAGTATTTT. Translation: CASSQEDMAWAPGTDTQYF.

At least ten counts were recorded for this clonotype. The chain carries TRBV5-1 and TRBJ2-1; unclear D gene. CDR1 and CDR2 (germline): SGHRS, YFSETQ. Trimming shortened V by 6 bases and J by 6 bases, and 19 bases separated the two germline ends. The CDR3 is 15 amino acids. The CDR3 DNA sequence: TGCGCCAGCAAAGAAAGTGTCGGTACGGGCAATGAGCAGTTCTTC. It is translated as CASKESVGTGNEQFF.

This clonotype has ten or more counts. This chain uses TRBV27 with TRBJ2-3; 13 bases are shared with TRBD2. The CDR3 spans 17 residues. Germline values: CDR1 MNHEY, CDR2 SMNVEV (reference sequence). V shed 5 bases, J shed 1 base, and the junction held 6 bases outside the gene matches. CDR3 loop: CASSLLAGGLGTDTQYF. In DNA form, the CDR3 reads TGTGCCAGCAGTCTACTAGCGGGGGGGCTCGGCACAGATACGCAGTATTTT.

This clonotype has ten or more counts. V is TRBV9 and J is TRBJ1-1; D unclear. Looked up from germline, CDR1 is SGDLS and CDR2 is YYNGEE. V was shortened by 0 bases and J by 2 bases, with 5 bases between the two germline ends. This CDR3 has 13 amino acids. In nucleotides, the CDR3 is TGTGCCAGCAGCGTAGGCAGAAACACTGAAGCTTTCTTT. Translated: CASSVGRNTEAFF.

In its sample, this clonotype was seen a few times. V usage is TRBV5-5 and J usage is TRBJ2-7; D not certain. This CDR3 has 16 residues. Trimming took 4 bases from V and 3 from J, leaving 20 bases between them. Germline V lookup: CDR1 SGHKS, CDR2 YYEKEE (reference sequence). CDR3 region: CASSRIPTVSDYEQYV. The CDR3 region has the DNA TGTGCCAGCAGCCGCATCCCCACGGTCTCCGACTACGAGCAGTACGTC.

This clonotype was observed many times. The chain couples TRBV5-6 to TRBJ1-2, with D possibly matching TRBD1 (6 bases). V was shortened by 5 bases and J by 2 bases, with 13 bases between the two germline ends. The CDR3 length is 14 residues. Germline V lookup: CDR1 SGHDT, CDR2 YYEEEE. In DNA form, the CDR3 reads TGTGCCAGCAGGCCCAGGGGCGTGAACTATGGCTACACCTTC. Translated, it gives CASRPRGVNYGYTF.

The chain uses TRBV5-1 and TRBJ2-3, with D possibly matching TRBD2 (5 bases). CDR3 length: 15 amino acids. The germline V gene has CDR1 SGHRS and CDR2 YFSETQ. V was shortened by 4 bases and J by 2 bases, with 14 bases between the two germline ends. CDR3 coding DNA: TGCGCCAGCAGCAATGGTCGGGGATTCACAGATACGCAGTATTTT. Its protein is CASSNGRGFTDTQYF.

The V gene is TRBV7-3, the J gene TRBJ2-5; 7 bases fit TRBD2. The V segment lost 5 bases and the J segment 5 bases; nucleotides outside the gene matches: 8. CDR1 and CDR2 from the germline V gene are SGHTA and FQGTGA. The CDR3 runs to 14 residues. This CDR3 reads CASSLGTIGETQYF. In DNA, the CDR3 is TGTGCCAGCAGCCTCGGGACTATTGGCGAGACCCAGTACTTC.

This clonotype has ten or more counts. V is TRBV7-2 and J is TRBJ2-2; no clear D. Germline V CDR1 and CDR2: SGHTA, FQGNSA. The CDR3 contains 13 residues. Trimming left V 6 bases short and J 0 bases short, with 5 bases between. CDR3 DNA sequence: TGTGCCAGCAGTTTACCGAACACCGGGGAGCTGTTTTTT. Encoded protein: CASSLPNTGELFF.

This clonotype was seen at least ten times. This chain links TRBV3-1 with TRBJ1-1; D gene ambiguous. The CDR3 has 13 amino acids. CDR1 LGHDT and CDR2 YNNKEL come from the germline V gene (reference sequence). V dropped 6 bases and J dropped 0 bases, with 8 bases sitting between them. In DNA form, the CDR3 reads TGTGCCAGCAGTCCCCAATTGAACACTGAAGCTTTCTTT. Translation: CASSPQLNTEAFF.